These 30 T cell receptor beta chains came from one sample sequenced in a study of CD8 T cells in Susac syndrome. About 0.5 to 1 ug RNA was reverse transcribed with random hexamers. Via MiXCR, TCRdb re-called the immunoSEQ multiplex PCR reads, giving one row per CDR3 protein. The sample has 85,000 to 120,000 distinct CDR3 sequences, roughly 94% seen once; the top ten hold roughly 0.38%. Input material: CD8+ T cells from PBMCs. The source is a human donor with Susac syndrome.

V usage is TRBV6-5 and J usage is TRBJ2-2, with no clear D. Germline V lookup: CDR1 MNHEY, CDR2 SVGAGI. The germline V and J ends were trimmed by 2 bases and 7 bases, with 8 bases remaining between them. CDR3 size: 13 residues. CDR3 nucleotide sequence: TGTGCCAGCAGTTACAGGGAAGACGGGGAGCTGTTTTTT. Its translation: CASSYREDGELFF.

V is TRBV7-9 and J is TRBJ1-4; D uncertain. The CDR3 contains 15 residues. Germline V CDR1 and CDR2: SEHNR, FQNEAQ (reference sequence). V shed 6 bases and J shed 0 bases, with 11 bases lying between them. The DNA for the CDR3 is TGTGCCAGCAGATTCGACGGTGCAACTAATGAAAAACTGTTTTTT. Amino acids: CASRFDGATNEKLFF.

V gene TRBV20-1 combines with J gene TRBJ1-5; D gene ambiguous. The germline CDR1 and CDR2 sequences are DFQATT and SNEGSKA (reference sequence). This CDR3 region has 13 residues. V dropped 2 bases and J dropped 4 bases, with 9 bases sitting between them. The CDR3 sequence is CSARLQVNQPQHF. The CDR3 DNA sequence: TGCAGTGCTAGACTTCAGGTTAATCAGCCCCAGCATTTT.

The genes are TRBV12-3 or TRBV12-4 and TRBJ1-2; D remains unclear. Trimming pared 4 bases from V and 6 bases from J, leaving 6 bases between. The CDR3 has 11 amino acids. The CDR3 loop reads CASSSQHGYTF. The CDR3 DNA reads TGTGCCAGCAGTTCTCAACATGGCTACACCTTC.

The chain carries TRBV6-1 and TRBJ1-1; the D is unclear. Trimming took 5 bases from V and 0 from J, leaving 19 bases between them. The CDR3 consists of 17 residues. Germline CDR1 MNHNS, CDR2 SASEGT. The CDR3 region is CASSRFGSYPMNTEAFF. In DNA form, the CDR3 reads TGTGCCAGCAGTAGATTCGGGTCATACCCCATGAACACTGAAGCTTTCTTT.

The CDR3 spells CASGGASYNEQFF. The CDR3 nucleotides are TGTGCCAGCGGGGGGGCCTCCTACAATGAGCAGTTCTTC. This chain links TRBV6-5 with TRBJ2-1; possible D gene TRBD2, 7 bases. Trimming removed 8 bases at V and 0 bases at J, with 8 bases between. The CDR3 is made up of 13 amino acids. The V gene's germline CDR1 is MNHEY and CDR2 SVGAGI.

The chain has TRBV27 and TRBJ2-5; tentatively, D is TRBD2 (6 bases). Trimming removed 1 base at V and 5 bases at J, with 8 bases between. Germline V gene lookup returns CDR1 MNHEY and CDR2 SMNVEV (reference sequence). The CDR3 has 13 amino acids. CDR3 sequence reads: CASSLWRGETQYF. The CDR3 DNA follows: TGTGCCAGCAGTTTATGGCGGGGTGAGACCCAGTACTTC.

This clonotype was recorded once. The genes are TRBV6-2 or TRBV6-3 and TRBJ1-5, with D hard to call. The CDR3 extends over 14 amino acids. Germline V lookup: CDR1 MNHEY, CDR2 SVGEGT. Between the trimmed V and J ends, which lost 8 bases and 0 bases, there was a span of 11 bases. In DNA form, the CDR3 reads TGTGCCAGCCGGGTATGGGGTAGCAATCAGCCCCAGCATTTT. As protein: CASRVWGSNQPQHF.

The chain carries TRBV6-1 and TRBJ2-5; 7 nucleotides agree with TRBD2. From germline, CDR1 is MNHNS and CDR2 SASEGT. The CDR3 has 15 amino acids. V lost 2 bases, J lost 5 bases, and 8 bases stayed unmatched. The CDR3 DNA follows: TGTGCCAGCAGTGAACGGGCGGGGGTTGGTGAGACCCAGTACTTC. It yields the protein CASSERAGVGETQYF.

This chain joins TRBV6-2 or TRBV6-3 and TRBJ2-1, with 7 bases identical to TRBD2. Unmatched junction bases numbered 8, after V lost 7 bases and J lost 2 bases. CDR3 length: 15 amino acids. Looked up from germline, CDR1 is MNHEY and CDR2 is SVGEGT. The CDR3 DNA follows: TGTGCCAGCACCTACGGGGGAGGGACCTACAATGAGCAGTTCTTC. Translating gives CASTYGGGTYNEQFF.

V gene TRBV29-1 combines with J gene TRBJ1-2; no clear D. There are 12 residues in the CDR3. The ends were cut back, 4 bases at V and 9 bases at J, with 15 bases in the middle. The germline V gene has CDR1 SQVTM and CDR2 ANQGSEA. The CDR3 sequence is CSVAGSGSRYTF. The CDR3 nucleotides are TGCAGCGTTGCAGGCAGCGGGTCGCGCTACACCTTC.

This rearrangement joins TRBV12-3 or TRBV12-4 to TRBJ1-6; TRBD1 aligns across 7 bases. The J segment lost 9 bases and the V segment lost 8 bases, leaving 7 bases of the junction unmatched. This CDR3 is 13 amino acids long. DNA of the CDR3: TGTGCCAGCGGAGAGACAGGGACTTCACCCCTCCACTTT. Amino acids: CASGETGTSPLHF.

The chain links TRBV7-9 to TRBJ2-7; no clear D. Germline CDR1 SEHNR, CDR2 FQNEAQ (reference sequence). The CDR3 length is 11 residues. With 10 bases removed from V and 5 bases from J, the gap between germline ends came to 12 bases. The CDR3 protein is CAIASNDEQYF. Here the CDR3 DNA reads TGTGCCATCGCTTCAAACGACGAGCAGTACTTC.

The chain couples TRBV12-3 or TRBV12-4 to TRBJ2-2, with TRBD1 matching 7 bases. The CDR3 has 15 amino acids. Trimming removed 4 bases from V and 7 bases from J; junction bases left unmatched: 9. CDR3 amino acids: CASSSNDRAGGELFF. CDR3 nucleotides: TGTGCCAGCAGTTCCAATGACAGGGCTGGCGGGGAGCTGTTTTTT.

The table lists this clonotype with a count of one. V and J are TRBV5-6 and TRBJ2-5; D is perhaps TRBD2 (6 bases). Germline-derived CDR1 and CDR2 are SGHDT and YYEEEE. Trimming shortened V by 4 bases and J by 0 bases, and 10 bases separated the two germline ends. This CDR3 is built from 14 residues. This chain's CDR3 is CASSREENQETQYF. In DNA, the CDR3 is TGTGCCAGCAGCAGGGAGGAGAACCAAGAGACCCAGTACTTC. Full variable domain (remainder filled in from reference TRBV5-6 and TRBJ2-5): DAGVTQSPTHLIKTRGQQVTLRCSPKSGHDTVSWYQQALGQGPQFIFQYYEEEERQRGNFPDRFSGHQFPNYSSELNVNALLLGDSALYLCASSREENQETQYFGPGTRLLVL.

The gene calls are TRBV21-1 and TRBJ1-6; the table's D call, TRBD1, has no DNA check behind it. TRBV21-1 is given as a pseudogene. The CDR3 contains 13 residues. CDR3 residues: CANPGQGNSPLHF. CDR3 bases: TGTGCCAATCCGGGACAGGGGAATTCACCCCTCCACTTT.

This rearrangement joins TRBV23-1 to TRBJ2-7, with 7 bases identical to TRBD1. TRBV23-1 is designated an ORF whose function remains uncertain. The CDR3 length is 12 residues. With V trimmed by 7 bases and J by 2 bases, 2 bases remained unmatched. The CDR3 region is CASMDRPYEQYF. The CDR3 region has the DNA TGCGCCAGCATGGACAGGCCCTACGAGCAGTACTTC.

The V call is TRBV4-2, the J call TRBJ2-2; TRBD1 is a possible D gene (6 bases). CDR1 is LGHNA, CDR2 YNFKEQ, per germline. The CDR3 is 18 residues long. V lost 0 bases and J lost 5, with 19 bases in between. The DNA of the CDR3 is TGTGCCAGCAGCCAAGACCCACTGACAGGAATGGGGACCGGGGAGCTGTTTTTT. Amino acid sequence: CASSQDPLTGMGTGELFF.

This chain connects TRBV27 to TRBJ2-5; no firm D call. Trimming pared 7 bases from V and 5 bases from J, leaving 8 bases between. The germline CDR1 and CDR2 sequences are MNHEY and SMNVEV (reference sequence). CDR3 length: 11 residues. The CDR3 region is CASTLGETQYF. CDR3 coding DNA: TGTGCCAGCACCTTAGGGGAGACCCAGTACTTC.

The chain links TRBV15 to TRBJ1-2; 9 nucleotides align to TRBD1. Trimming cost V 0 bases and J 4 bases; bases outside gene matches: 6. This CDR3 contains 16 residues. Looked up from germline, CDR1 is LNHNV and CDR2 is YYDKDF (reference sequence). In DNA, the CDR3 is TGTGCCACCAGCAGAGATCCCACAGGGGGCATCTATGGCTACACCTTC. The encoded protein is CATSRDPTGGIYGYTF.

The chain is built from TRBV20-1 and TRBJ2-7; TRBD1 matches 8 bases. V lost 0 bases, J lost 4 bases, and 11 bases stayed unmatched. This CDR3 region has 16 residues. Per the germline V gene, CDR1 is DFQATT and CDR2 is SNEGSKA (reference sequence). In DNA form, the CDR3 reads TGCAGTGCTAGAGACCGACAGGGGACAGGAGTTTACGAGCAGTACTTC. This translates into CSARDRQGTGVYEQYF.

The CDR3: CASIQGSYNEQFF. CDR3 nucleotide sequence: TGTGCCAGCATCCAGGGCTCCTACAATGAGCAGTTCTTC. This sequence joins TRBV25-1 and TRBJ2-1, with D maybe TRBD1 (5 bases). CDR3 length: 13 amino acids. V was shortened by 7 bases and J by 0 bases, with 7 bases between the two germline ends. From germline, CDR1 is MGHDK and CDR2 SYGVNS.

This rearrangement joins TRBV10-3 to TRBJ2-7; D may be TRBD1 (5 bases). The CDR3 is made up of 14 amino acids. The germline V gene encodes CDR1 ENHRY and CDR2 SYGVKD. V lost 5 bases to trimming and J lost 6 bases, with 17 bases between them. The CDR3 region has the DNA TGTGCCATCAGTCAGGGCCAGGACCCACTCGAGCAGTACTTC. Its translation is CAISQGQDPLEQYF.

V usage is TRBV5-6 and J usage is TRBJ2-2, with D unclear. The V and J ends lost 4 bases and 9 bases respectively, with 7 bases between them. Germline V gene lookup returns CDR1 SGHDT and CDR2 YYEEEE. The CDR3 has 11 amino acids. The DNA of the CDR3 is TGTGCCAGCAGCCACGGCCGGGAGCTGTTTTTT. This codes for CASSHGRELFF.

V gene TRBV7-9 combines with J gene TRBJ1-1; D gene ambiguous. Germline V gene sequence: CDR1 SEHNR, CDR2 FQNEAQ (reference sequence). The CDR3 extends over 14 amino acids. V gave up 6 bases and J gave up 1 base, with 12 bases separating them. The CDR3 spells CASRGDWGNTEAFF. In nucleotides, the CDR3 is TGTGCCAGCAGAGGCGATTGGGGGAACACTGAAGCTTTCTTT.

This sequence joins TRBV9 and TRBJ2-1; a possible D gene is TRBD1 (5 bases). Germline CDR1 is SGDLS and CDR2 is YYNGEE. CDR3 length equals 16 residues. The V end was cut by 0 bases, the J end by 0 bases, with 10 bases between. The CDR3 sequence is CASSVAQGSSYNEQFF. The CDR3 DNA is TGTGCCAGCAGCGTAGCTCAGGGTAGCTCCTACAATGAGCAGTTCTTC.

The chain carries TRBV15 and TRBJ2-1; 10 bases align to TRBD2. Unmatched junction bases numbered 4, after V lost 0 bases and J lost 2 bases. Germline V lookup: CDR1 LNHNV, CDR2 YYDKDF (reference sequence). The CDR3 spans 17 residues. CDR3 protein: CATSRDPLAGAYNEQFF. The CDR3 DNA sequence: TGTGCCACCAGCAGAGACCCCCTAGCGGGGGCCTACAATGAGCAGTTCTTC.

The J gene is TRBJ2-6, the V gene TRBV6-5, with TRBD1 matching over 7 bases. With V trimmed by 8 bases and J by 2 bases, 3 bases remained unmatched. The CDR3 is made up of 14 amino acids. The germline V gene has CDR1 MNHEY and CDR2 SVGAGI. CDR3 region: CASRDRAGANVLTF. The CDR3 region has the DNA TGTGCCAGCCGAGACAGGGCTGGGGCCAACGTCCTGACTTTC.

CDR3 bases: TGCGCCAGCAGCCCCTCGGGGTCGGAGGAGCTGTTTTTT. It is translated as CASSPSGSEELFF. This chain uses TRBV4-1 with TRBJ2-2; a possible D gene is TRBD2 (5 bases). CDR1 and CDR2 from the germline V gene are MGHRA and YSYEKL. V was cut by 4 bases and J by 10 bases, with 13 bases left in between. The CDR3 is 13 residues long.

The chain uses TRBV27 and TRBJ1-1; D is ambiguous. Germline CDR1 MNHEY, CDR2 SMNVEV (reference sequence). The CDR3 contains 13 residues. The V and J ends lost 1 base and 3 bases respectively, with 6 bases between them. The CDR3 DNA is TGTGCCAGCAGTTTATTCCAGTACACTGAAGCTTTCTTT. Translated: CASSLFQYTEAFF.